The present TCR beta chain was sequenced within a study of blood T cell repertoires in COVID-19 (TCRdb year 2020). For the study in its entirety: Samples from collaborators originated in the United States, Italy and Spain and spanned both the acute and convalescent phases of COVID-19. The prospective study material was composed of cDNA or gDNA derived from T cells, B-cell-depleted T cells, or PBMCs. The dataset comprised deeply sampled blood TCRbeta repertoires from subjects exposed to, actively infected with, or recovered from COVID-19. The repertoires were made available in a free public database intended to serve as a resource for research on the immune response to SARS-CoV-2. The samples were drawn from two sources: the first 160 participants of the ongoing ImmuneRACE study, and fewer than 1,500 subjects contributed by 6 global collaborators. A de-identified subject ID, COVID-19 status, age in years and sex were almost always included in the sample metadata. Where available, HLA class I and class II types were taken from metadata supplied by the sample provider and were not determined by assay-based typing.

Samples from volunteer blood donors who had recovered from COVID-19 were contributed by a second Seattle source. The collaborating institutions used their own protocols to collect whole blood in K2EDTA tubes. For TCRbeta analysis, collaborators shipped samples in one of three forms: frozen whole blood, isolated PBMCs, or DNA extracted from either of those sample types. To note about this clone: Its specific antigen is unknown. Per-nucleotide qualities are absent, and no much larger clonotype sits a single base away.

Broader findings and caveats from the paper: Clinical and demographic metadata were provided uncurated, with the amount varying by source and participant.

TCRbeta CDR3 regions were amplified from genomic DNA by means of the immunoSEQ Assay, a bias-controlled multiplex PCR. As for the original processing: The number of nucleated cells in each sample was estimated from the amplification of reference gene primers within the assay. Sequence reads were collapsed and filtered to measure the absolute abundance of every unique TCRbeta CDR3 rearrangement. For each sample, productive Simpson clonality was calculated as the square root of Simpson's diversity index across productive rearrangements. Sourced from immuneACCESS, this table was stored by TCRdb with only in-frame sequences that have V and J called. A share of the clones is absent; for the studies checked, an unresolved V gene accounts for under half, and the remainder has no known explanation. V, J and clone size are those of that table, while D and trimming were read from the DNA. For this sample the table gives around 250,000 clones, of which over 65% were detected only once. The top ten clonotypes cover about 4.3% of the sample.

From cysteine to phenylalanine, the CDR3 is 14 amino acids long. The retained sequence is limited to the CDR3, 42 bases, with the frame set at the first base. The junction shows trimming of 6 bases on V and 5 bases on J, plus 17 bases between the germline ends. CDR1 and CDR2 were assigned from the germline V gene as MDHEN and SYDVKM. The sample consisted of peripheral blood. The V gene is TRBV28 and the J gene is TRBJ2-7; the D gene is perhaps TRBD1, from 5 matching bases. The clonotype originates from a man aged 55 to 69 who had recovered from COVID-19. CDR3 region: CASRNQGDRHEQYF. The base sequence is TGTGCCAGCAGGAACCAGGGTGACCGACACGAGCAGTACTTC.